This T cell receptor beta chain came from a study of shared T cell receptors in the human thymus. The protocol was immunoSEQ multiplex PCR, while the TCRdb copy is restricted to in-frame clones and leaves out a portion. Of 55,000 to 75,000 clones listed, more than 90% are singletons. The V and J ends lost 4 bases and 2 bases, in that order; junction bases with no gene match: 12. The CDR3 length is 18 residues. Germline CDR1 PRHDT, CDR2 FYEKMQ (reference sequence). The receptor was derived from a human donor. The sequencing input was thymocytes. This chain connects TRBV13 to TRBJ2-7, with TRBD2 matching 12 bases. Here the CDR3 DNA reads TGTGCCAGCAGCTCTGGGACTAGCGGGTCGACTTTCACCTACGAGCAGTACTTC. As protein: CASSSGTSGSTFTYEQYF.